One and the same sample provided the 11 T cell receptor beta chains below, sequenced in a study of shared clonotypes between healthy human individuals. Measured with immunoSEQ multiplex PCR; TCRdb has only the in-frame clones, and not every one. The sample records around 2,100,000 clones, approximately 94% being singletons. Naive CD8 cells, CD45RO-negative and positively selected for CCR7, excluded terminally differentiated effector memory CD45RA+ cells. Material: naive CD8+ T cells sorted from blood. The receptors were sampled from a man aged 18 to 35 in good health.

The V and J genes are TRBV27 and TRBJ2-7; TRBD2 matches at 8 bases. With V trimmed by 3 bases and J by 3 bases, 7 bases remained unmatched. Germline V lookup: CDR1 MNHEY, CDR2 SMNVEV (reference sequence). The CDR3 totals 15 residues. CDR3 in DNA: TGTGCCAGCAGTTTTGGAGCGGGAGAGGTCTACGAGCAGTACTTC. Its translation: CASSFGAGEVYEQYF.

The chain employs TRBV4-3 and TRBJ2-7, with 8 positions matching TRBD2. Germline V gives CDR1 LGHNA, CDR2 YSLEER. J lost 2 bases, V lost 6 bases, and 9 bases had no gene match. The CDR3 length is 15 residues. The chain's CDR3 is CASRPRSGGTYEQYF. The CDR3 DNA sequence: TGCGCCAGCAGACCAAGATCGGGAGGGACCTACGAGCAGTACTTC.

The V gene is TRBV21-1, the J gene TRBJ2-7; TRBD1 is the table's D call, not checked against the DNA. TRBV21-1 is a listed pseudogene. The CDR3 runs 13 residues. The CDR3 coding sequence is TGTGCCAGCAGCCTCTTAGACAACTACGAGCAGTACTTC. It codes for CASSLLDNYEQYF.

The CDR3 DNA sequence: TGCGCCAGCAGCCATGATGGAAACACCATATATTTT. Translated, it gives CASSHDGNTIYF. The rearrangement uses TRBV4-1 and TRBJ1-3, with no clear D. Trimming removed 3 bases from V and 3 bases from J, with 3 bases in between. Germline lookup yields CDR1 MGHRA and CDR2 YSYEKL. CDR3 length: 12 residues.

This chain connects TRBV11-2 to TRBJ1-1, with D possibly matching TRBD1 (6 bases). CDR3 size: 15 residues. In germline, CDR1 is SGHAT, CDR2 FQNNGV. The germline V and J ends were trimmed by 0 bases and 3 bases, with 11 bases remaining between them. This CDR3 reads CASSLDEGGYTEAFF. Written as DNA, the CDR3 is TGTGCCAGCAGCTTAGATGAAGGGGGGTACACTGAAGCTTTCTTT. The full variable domain, rest sourced from reference TRBV11-2 and TRBJ1-1, is EAGVAQSPRYKIIEKRQSVAFWCNPISGHATLYWYQQILGQGPKLLIQFQNNGVVDDSQLPKDRFSAERLKGVDSTLKIQPAKLEDSAVYLCASSLDEGGYTEAFFGQGTRLTVV.

The chain has TRBV11-2 and TRBJ2-7, with 9 nucleotides matching TRBD2. This CDR3 comprises 16 residues. J lost 2 bases, V lost 1 base, and 6 bases had no gene match. The V gene's germline CDR1 is SGHAT and CDR2 FQNNGV. The CDR3 bases are TGTGCCAGCAGCTTAGTAATGACTAGCGGACCCTACGAGCAGTACTTC. Translated, it gives CASSLVMTSGPYEQYF.

The chain combines TRBV14 with TRBJ2-7, with D tentatively TRBD1 (6 bases). The germline CDR1 and CDR2 sequences are SGHDN and FVKESK. Deletions cut 3 bases from V and 4 bases from J, with 16 bases between. This CDR3 region has 15 residues. The CDR3 nucleotides read TGTGCCAGCAGCCAGGGCTGGGGGCTCGGGTACGAGCAGTACTTC. It is translated as CASSQGWGLGYEQYF.

V and J are TRBV4-1 and TRBJ2-3; D gene uncertain. Trimming left V 4 bases short and J 6 bases short, with 17 bases between. This CDR3 has 15 residues. Per germline, CDR1 MGHRA and CDR2 YSYEKL. The CDR3 DNA reads TGCGCCAGCAGCCCGGTGGGCGGCGATTTGGATACGCAGTATTTT. Its protein product is CASSPVGGDLDTQYF.

To note about this clone: Other DNA variants within this sample encode the same CDR3. The rearrangement links TRBV11-2 to TRBJ2-7; D gene ambiguous. CDR1 SGHAT and CDR2 FQNNGV come from the germline V gene. Trimming pared 1 base from V and 1 base from J, leaving 11 bases between. This CDR3 region has 15 residues. CDR3 residues: CASSLGTVGSYEQYF. CDR3 DNA: TGTGCCAGCAGCTTAGGAACGGTGGGGTCCTACGAGCAGTACTTC.

This clone was observed once. The V gene is TRBV29-1, the J gene TRBJ2-2, with a weak D call TRBD1 (6 bases). From germline, CDR1 is SQVTM and CDR2 ANQGSEA. This CDR3 has 13 residues. V lost 5 bases and J 3 bases, leaving 10 bases between the germline ends. Written as DNA, the CDR3 is TGCAGCGTTTATACAGGGCACACCGGGGAGCTGTTTTTT. Translated: CSVYTGHTGELFF.

The J gene is TRBJ2-1, the V gene TRBV21-1. TRBV21-1 is flagged as a pseudogene. The CDR3 length is 20 residues. CDR3 loop: CASSKGWRGALSLDYNEQFF. The CDR3 DNA follows: TGTGCCAGCAGCAAAGGCTGGAGGGGGGCCCTGTCTCTAGATTACAATGAGCAGTTCTTC.